Below are 20 T cell receptor beta chains sequenced from a single sample in a study of cytomegalovirus exposure and HLA in healthy donors. Both 60 Vbeta primers and 13 Jbeta primers went into the PCR. Libraries were prepared by immunoSEQ multiplex PCR; TCRdb keeps only in-frame clonotypes and omits some of them. The profile covers approximately 200,000 clones, with 75% to 85% appearing a single time and 6.5% taken by the ten largest. Sequenced sample: PBMCs. These receptors were taken from a woman in her forties or fifties in good health and CMV-seropositive.

V usage is TRBV18 and J usage is TRBJ2-1, with D possibly TRBD1 on 6 matching bases. With 3 bases removed from V and 5 bases from J, the gap between germline ends came to 14 bases. Germline V gene data show CDR1 as KGHSH and CDR2 as LQKENI. This CDR3 comprises 15 residues. CDR3 in DNA: TGTGCCAGCTCACCTGGGGACACGGCCCACAATGAGCAGTTCTTC. It specifies CASSPGDTAHNEQFF.

This chain connects TRBV11-3 to TRBJ2-7; 9 bases align to TRBD2. V lost 5 bases, J lost 7 bases, and 6 bases stayed unmatched. Germline loops: CDR1 SGHNT, CDR2 YENEEA. This CDR3 contains 13 residues. The CDR3 DNA follows: TGTGCCAGCAGCCCGGGACTAGCTCGAGAGCAGTACTTC. Encoded protein: CASSPGLAREQYF.

The chain joins TRBV28 to TRBJ2-7, with no clear D. This CDR3 has 12 amino acids. Trimming cost V 5 bases and J 2 bases, with 7 bases left between them. Looked up from germline, CDR1 is MDHEN and CDR2 is SYDVKM. The CDR3 protein is CASSQQPYEQYF. The CDR3 DNA follows: TGTGCCAGCAGTCAACAGCCCTACGAGCAGTACTTC.

The chain is built from TRBV7-9 and TRBJ2-5; tentative D call: TRBD2 (5 bases). Trimming removed 7 bases at V and 2 bases at J, with 11 bases between. The CDR3 spans 13 residues. Germline CDR1 is SEHNR and CDR2 is FQNEAQ (reference sequence). CDR3 loop: CASTQLVQETQYF. As DNA, the CDR3 is TGTGCCAGCACCCAACTAGTACAAGAGACCCAGTACTTC.

As regards this clone: Other DNA sequences within the sample encode an identical CDR3. The rearrangement joins TRBV5-1 to TRBJ2-5; the D gene is possibly TRBD1 (6 bases). The CDR3 consists of 14 residues. Germline CDR1 SGHRS, CDR2 YFSETQ. The germline V and J ends were trimmed by 2 bases and 2 bases, with 10 bases remaining between them. The CDR3 sequence is CASSFDRRQETQYF. DNA of the CDR3: TGCGCCAGCAGCTTTGACAGGCGGCAAGAGACCCAGTACTTC.

This chain joins TRBV29-1 and TRBJ2-5, with TRBD2 identical over 7 bases. Per germline, CDR1 SQVTM and CDR2 ANQGSEA. The CDR3 runs 13 residues. Losses at the gene ends were 4 bases for V and 5 bases for J; bases not matched to a gene: 7. CDR3 sequence (DNA): TGCAGCGTTGGACAGCGGGGCTATGAGACCCAGTACTTC. Its translation: CSVGQRGYETQYF.

The rearrangement links TRBV2 to TRBJ1-5; D is possibly TRBD1 (6 bases). Germline V CDR1 and CDR2: SNHLY, FYNNEI. The CDR3 loop spans 13 amino acids. Trimming removed 7 bases from V and 0 bases from J, with 7 bases in between. For the CDR3, the DNA is TGTGCCAGCAACAGGGATAGCAATCAGCCCCAGCATTTT. The encoded protein is CASNRDSNQPQHF.

The J gene is TRBJ2-3, the V gene TRBV7-2; 8 bases fit TRBD2. Germline V gene lookup returns CDR1 SGHTA and CDR2 FQGNSA. V gave up 1 base and J gave up 1 base; unmatched junction bases: 4. This CDR3 region has 16 residues. Here the CDR3 DNA reads TGTGCCAGCAGCTTAGTGGGGCGGGGGGGCACAGATACGCAGTATTTT. Protein: CASSLVGRGGTDTQYF.

The rearrangement uses TRBV10-1 and TRBJ2-3; 13 positions match TRBD2. CDR1 and CDR2 from the germline V gene are WNHNN and SYGVQD (reference sequence). This CDR3 contains 16 residues. The trim removed 5 bases at V and 2 bases at J, leaving 4 bases unmatched. CDR3 amino acids: CASSRTSGRDTDTQYF. The CDR3 DNA follows: TGCGCCAGCAGTCGGACTAGCGGGAGAGACACAGATACGCAGTATTTT.

The chain is built from TRBV4-1 and TRBJ1-2; D gene ambiguous. CDR3 length: 15 amino acids. Trimming took off 0 bases at V and 0 bases at J, with 8 bases between the two ends. CDR1 and CDR2 from the germline V gene are MGHRA and YSYEKL. CDR3 in DNA: TGCGCCAGCAGCCAAGATCGGGTGACTAACTATGGCTACACCTTC. This codes for CASSQDRVTNYGYTF.

This clone was found once. The chain carries TRBV2 and TRBJ2-5; D is perhaps TRBD2 (5 bases). Germline CDR1 SNHLY, CDR2 FYNNEI. This CDR3 is 14 amino acids long. Between the trimmed V and J ends, which lost 7 bases and 2 bases, there was a span of 14 bases. In DNA form, the CDR3 reads TGTGCCAGCAATCAAGATCTAGCACAAGAGACCCAGTACTTC. This gives the protein CASNQDLAQETQYF.

This sequence joins TRBV4-1 and TRBJ2-7; D is perhaps TRBD1 (6 bases). Trimming cost V 1 base and J 3 bases, with 13 bases left between them. The CDR3 loop spans 15 amino acids. Germline V CDR1 and CDR2: MGHRA, YSYEKL. The DNA of the CDR3 is TGCGCCAGCAGCCAAGTCCGGGACACTAACTACGAGCAGTACTTC. It encodes CASSQVRDTNYEQYF.

The J gene is TRBJ2-5, the V gene TRBV5-8, with TRBD2 identical over 8 bases. The CDR3 loop spans 16 amino acids. V shed 0 bases and J 4 bases; nucleotides not matched to a gene: 8. Germline V CDR1 and CDR2: SGHTS, YDEGEE. CDR3 residues: CASSLGSREARETQYF. In DNA, the CDR3 is TGTGCCAGCAGCTTGGGGTCGCGGGAGGCCAGAGAGACCCAGTACTTC.

This clone was observed a single time. The rearrangement uses TRBV6-6 and TRBJ2-5; 14 nucleotides align to TRBD2. After removal of 10 bases from V and 3 bases from J, the junction contained 7 bases not matched to a gene. The length of the CDR3 is 15 residues. Germline CDR1 is MNHNY and CDR2 is SVGAGI (reference sequence). The CDR3 DNA reads TGTGCCACCTCCCCGGGACTAGCGGGGGAAGAGACCCAGTACTTC. This gives the protein CATSPGLAGEETQYF.

The chain carries TRBV9 and TRBJ2-3, with TRBD2 matching over 11 bases. V dropped 3 bases and J dropped 0; count of bases not matched to a gene: 3. The CDR3 loop spans 16 amino acids. The germline V gene has CDR1 SGDLS and CDR2 YYNGEE. The CDR3 loop is CASSARLAGSTDTQYF. CDR3 DNA: TGTGCCAGCAGCGCCCGACTAGCGGGAAGCACAGATACGCAGTATTTT.

The chain couples TRBV4-1 to TRBJ2-1; TRBD1 is a possible D gene (6 bases). The CDR3 is 17 amino acids. Deletions cut 3 bases from V and 6 bases from J, with 21 bases between. The germline gives CDR1 MGHRA, CDR2 YSYEKL. CDR3 amino acids: CASSHPIRGRGGNEQFF. As DNA, the CDR3 is TGCGCCAGCAGCCACCCTATTCGGGGCAGGGGTGGCAATGAGCAGTTCTTC.

The V call is TRBV6-1, the J call TRBJ1-5; D gene uncertain. Germline V gene sequence: CDR1 MNHNS, CDR2 SASEGT. The CDR3 is made up of 14 amino acids. The V gene lost 6 bases and the J gene lost 0 bases, with 9 bases spanning the gap. DNA of the CDR3: TGTGCCAGCAGGGCAGTAATTAGCAATCAGCCCCAGCATTTT. Translation: CASRAVISNQPQHF.

The chain has TRBV4-3 and TRBJ2-1, with 12 bases fitting TRBD2. Germline V CDR1 and CDR2: LGHNA, YSLEER. The CDR3 extends over 15 amino acids. J gave up 3 bases and V 6 bases, and 3 bases lay outside the gene matches. The CDR3 protein is CASRRTSGDYNEQFF. CDR3 in DNA: TGCGCCAGCAGGCGGACTAGCGGGGACTACAATGAGCAGTTCTTC.

This clone was recorded a few times. The rearrangement joins TRBV15 to TRBJ1-4; a possible D gene is TRBD1 (5 bases). Deletions cut 5 bases from V and 7 bases from J, with 20 bases between. Per the germline V gene, CDR1 is LNHNV and CDR2 is YYDKDF (reference sequence). The CDR3 covers 16 residues. The CDR3 sequence is CATSYTGGWDGEKLFF. CDR3 DNA: TGTGCCACCAGCTATACCGGGGGGTGGGACGGTGAAAAACTGTTTTTT.

As for this clone: Different DNA sequences within this sample yield the same CDR3. V and J are TRBV29-1 and TRBJ1-1; D not resolved. Germline V gives CDR1 SQVTM, CDR2 ANQGSEA. V lost 4 bases, J lost 0 bases, and 6 bases lay in between. This CDR3 contains 12 residues. The CDR3 reads CSVGQMNTEAFF. In nucleotides, the CDR3 is TGCAGCGTTGGGCAAATGAACACTGAAGCTTTCTTT.